This entry is about one T cell receptor beta chain. This entry belongs to a study of identical twins. V was shortened by 3 bases and J by 7 bases, with 10 bases between the two germline ends. This CDR3 contains 13 residues. MiXCR, run by TCRdb on the 5' RACE reads, gives a single entry per CDR3 protein. This sample has some 730,000 distinct CDR3 sequences, with around a sixth found just once. This sample was also put to use in a study of T cells expressing NK-cell markers.

This sequence joins TRBV12-3 or TRBV12-4 and TRBJ2-1, with D hard to call. The receptor's source is a woman younger than 30 in good health. The sequencing sample was made of PBMCs. CDR3 coding DNA: TGTGCCAGCAGTTTGCCCCACACTAATGAGCAGTTCTTC. Its protein is CASSLPHTNEQFF.